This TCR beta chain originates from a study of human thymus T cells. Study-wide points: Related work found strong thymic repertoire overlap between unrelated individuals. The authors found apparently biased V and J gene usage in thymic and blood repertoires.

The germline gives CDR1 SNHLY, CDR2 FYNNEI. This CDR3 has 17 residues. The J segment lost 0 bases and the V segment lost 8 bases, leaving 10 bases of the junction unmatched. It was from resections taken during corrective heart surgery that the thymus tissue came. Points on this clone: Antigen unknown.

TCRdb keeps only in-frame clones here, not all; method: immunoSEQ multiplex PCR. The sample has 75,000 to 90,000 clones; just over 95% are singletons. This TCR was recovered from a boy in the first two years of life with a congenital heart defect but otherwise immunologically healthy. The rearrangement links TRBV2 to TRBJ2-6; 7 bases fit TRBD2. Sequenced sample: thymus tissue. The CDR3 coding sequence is TGTGCCAGCCAGTCGTGGGAGGGGAGCTCTGGGGCCAACGTCCTGACTTTC. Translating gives CASQSWEGSSGANVLTF. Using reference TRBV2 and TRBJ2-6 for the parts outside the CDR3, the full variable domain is EPEVTQTPSHQVTQMGQEVILRCVPISNHLYFYWYRQILGQKVEFLVSFYNNEISEKSEIFDDQFSVERPDGSNFTLKIRSTKLEDSAMYFCASQSWEGSSGANVLTFGAGSRLTVL.